The 26 T cell receptor beta chains listed next were all sequenced from one sample in a study of molecular identifiers for immune sequencing clone quantification. TCRdb re-analysed the PCR reads in MiXCR, keeping a single row per CDR3 protein. The sample lists about 300,000 distinct CDR3 sequences; about a fifth were seen once. The source material was naive CD8+ T cells from blood, with Jurkat cell RNA spiked in. Described subset: FACS-sorted CD8+CD4-CCR7+CD45RA+ naive T cells. The receptors shown here come from a human donor in good health. Some libraries in this study had Jurkat cell RNA spiked in.

This clonotype was found many times. V usage is TRBV7-9 and J usage is TRBJ2-3; D not resolved. Germline V lookup: CDR1 SEHNR, CDR2 FQNEAQ (reference sequence). V dropped 7 bases and J dropped 0 bases, with 11 bases sitting between them. The CDR3 is 14 amino acids. CDR3 loop: CASILTASTDTQYF. The CDR3 coding sequence is TGTGCCAGCATCCTGACGGCGAGCACAGATACGCAGTATTTT.

The rearrangement links TRBV5-8 to TRBJ1-1; 8 nucleotides match TRBD1. V trimming: 0 bases; J trimming: 6 bases; junction bases outside the gene matches: 7. Looked up from germline, CDR1 is SGHTS and CDR2 is YDEGEE. The length of the CDR3 is 15 residues. The CDR3 loop reads CASSLAGRGRAEAFF. CDR3 sequence (DNA): TGTGCCAGCAGCTTGGCTGGCAGGGGGCGAGCTGAAGCTTTCTTT.

This clonotype was seen repeatedly, ten times or more. The chain links TRBV12-3 or TRBV12-4 to TRBJ1-5, with a weak D call TRBD1 (6 bases). This CDR3 has 15 residues. V dropped 6 bases and J dropped 2 bases, with 14 bases sitting between them. The DNA for the CDR3 is TGTGCCAGCAGCTCAGGGGAGTTCGGCAATCAGCCCCAGCATTTT. It is translated as CASSSGEFGNQPQHF.

The chain couples TRBV7-9 to TRBJ2-3; 11 bases are a match to TRBD2. The CDR3 spans 20 residues. Germline lookup yields CDR1 SEHNR and CDR2 FQNEAQ (reference sequence). V trimming: 5 bases; J trimming: 0 bases; junction bases outside the gene matches: 16. CDR3 region: CASSGYLAGGPASSTDTQYF. CDR3 sequence (DNA): TGTGCCAGCAGCGGCTATTTAGCGGGAGGGCCGGCGTCTAGCACAGATACGCAGTATTTT.

This clonotype was picked up many times. The chain employs TRBV5-4 and TRBJ1-1, with 9 bases lining up with TRBD1. CDR3 size: 15 residues. The junction had 10 bases not matched to a gene; V was cut back by 4 bases and J by 6 bases. CDR1 and CDR2 (germline): SGHNT, YYREEE (reference sequence). The CDR3 DNA reads as TGTGCCAGCAGCCCTCCGACAGGGGGAAACGCTGAAGCTTTCTTT. Protein sequence: CASSPPTGGNAEAFF.

This clonotype has a count of ten or more. V gene TRBV7-2 combines with J gene TRBJ2-1; possible D gene TRBD2, 5 bases. This CDR3 is 16 amino acids long. V lost 4 bases to trimming and J lost 2 bases, with 15 bases between them. Germline V gene sequence: CDR1 SGHTA, CDR2 FQGNSA. This CDR3 is CASSSGLSVPYNEQFF. The CDR3 DNA follows: TGTGCCAGCAGCTCCGGACTTTCAGTCCCCTACAATGAGCAGTTCTTC. Full variable domain (outside the CDR3, taken from reference TRBV7-2 and TRBJ2-1): GAGVSQSPSNKVTEKGKDVELRCDPISGHTALYWYRQSLGQGLEFLIYFQGNSAPDKSGLPSDRFSAERTGGSVSTLTIQRTQQEDSAVYLCASSSGLSVPYNEQFFGPGTRLTVL.

This chain uses TRBV7-7 with TRBJ2-3; tentative D call: TRBD1 (6 bases). The ends were cut back, 2 bases at V and 0 bases at J, with 15 bases in the middle. In germline, CDR1 is SSHAT, CDR2 FNYEAQ (reference sequence). CDR3 length: 17 amino acids. CDR3 protein: CASSLTPDRSSTDTQYF. The CDR3 DNA follows: TGTGCCAGCAGCTTAACCCCGGACAGATCGAGCACAGATACGCAGTATTTT.

About this clonotype: A read error is possible here, since a much larger clone lies one base away. The V gene is TRBV7-9, the J gene TRBJ2-3; D is possibly TRBD2 (5 bases). This CDR3 spans 16 amino acids. The germline V and J ends were trimmed by 4 bases and 5 bases, with 19 bases remaining between them. Germline V gene data show CDR1 as SEHNR and CDR2 as FQNEAQ (reference sequence). The CDR3 DNA reads TGTGCCAGCAGCTCCAGGACTGGCGGCCCAGGAGATACGCAGTATTTT. This codes for CASSSRTGGPGDTQYF.

This clonotype was observed many times. The J gene is TRBJ2-7, the V gene TRBV5-1; the match to TRBD1 covers 8 bases. Germline CDR1 and CDR2: SGHRS and YFSETQ. The CDR3 spans 13 residues. The V gene end was trimmed by 2 bases and the J gene end by 6 bases; junction bases not matched to a gene: 4. CDR3 sequence: CASSFGTGAEQYF. Written as DNA, the CDR3 is TGCGCCAGCAGCTTCGGGACAGGAGCCGAGCAGTACTTC.

Many counts were recorded for this clonotype. This sequence joins TRBV7-2 and TRBJ2-1, with D perhaps TRBD2 (5 bases). V was cut by 5 bases and J by 4 bases, with 12 bases left in between. This CDR3 spans 14 amino acids. Per germline, CDR1 SGHTA and CDR2 FQGNSA. The chain's CDR3 is CASSVLGLYNEQFF. The CDR3 DNA reads TGTGCCAGCAGCGTCCTCGGACTTTACAATGAGCAGTTCTTC.

The rearrangement links TRBV18 to TRBJ1-6, with D perhaps matching TRBD1 (5 bases). The CDR3 consists of 17 residues. Per the germline V gene, CDR1 is KGHSH and CDR2 is LQKENI. With 2 bases removed from V and 7 bases from J, the gap between germline ends came to 18 bases. CDR3 loop: CASSPDVRAQFNSPLHF. In nucleotides, the CDR3 is TGTGCCAGCTCACCAGATGTCAGGGCCCAATTCAATTCACCCCTCCACTTT.

This clonotype was found many times. V is TRBV5-6 and J is TRBJ2-3, with a possible D match to TRBD1 (6 bases). The CDR3 totals 15 residues. Germline CDR1 is SGHDT and CDR2 is YYEEEE. V was pared by 1 base and J by 5 bases, with 14 bases between. CDR3 residues: CASSLQAGALDTQYF. Written as DNA, the CDR3 is TGTGCCAGCAGCTTGCAGGCAGGGGCCTTAGATACGCAGTATTTT.

As regards this clonotype: A much larger clone differs from this one at a single base, so this may be a read error. The CDR3 region is CSAIPPERPYNEQSF. Here the CDR3 DNA reads TGCAGTGCTATCCCTCCAGAACGTCCCTACAATGAGCAGTCCTTC. This sequence joins TRBV20-1 and TRBJ2-1, with unresolved D. The CDR3 extends over 15 amino acids. The germline V gene encodes CDR1 DFQATT and CDR2 SNEGSKA (reference sequence).

This clonotype was counted many times. V and J are TRBV5-5 and TRBJ2-7; D is possibly TRBD1 (6 bases). With 0 bases removed from V and 3 bases from J, the gap between germline ends came to 13 bases. Germline lookup yields CDR1 SGHKS and CDR2 YYEKEE (reference sequence). This CDR3 contains 15 residues. The CDR3 region has the DNA TGTGCCAGCAGCTTGGAGTGGCAGGGGAACTACGAGCAGTACTTC. This codes for CASSLEWQGNYEQYF. Together with reference TRBV5-5 and TRBJ2-7, the CDR3 gives the full variable domain: DAGVTQSPTHLIKTRGQQVTLRCSPISGHKSVSWYQQVLGQGPQFIFQYYEKEERGRGNFPDRFSARQFPNYSSELNVNALLLGDSALYLCASSLEWQGNYEQYFGPGTRLTVT.

This rearrangement joins TRBV19 to TRBJ2-3, with D maybe TRBD2 (5 bases). The V end was cut by 7 bases, the J end by 2 bases, with 13 bases between. Germline CDR1 reads LNHDA; CDR2 reads SQIVND (reference sequence). The CDR3 has 14 residues. The CDR3 bases are TGTGCCAGTATGGACTCGATCCTCACAGATACGCAGTATTTT. This sequence encodes CASMDSILTDTQYF.

Of note for this clonotype: A read error is possible here, since a much larger clone lies one base away. CDR3: CASSVATLGEDTGELFF. The DNA for the CDR3 is TGTGCCAGCAGCGTAGCTACGTTGGGGGAGGACACCGGGGAGCTGTTTTTT. J is TRBJ2-2 and V is TRBV9; a weak D match, TRBD2 (6 bases). In germline, CDR1 is SGDLS, CDR2 YYNGEE. Trimming removed 0 bases from V and 3 bases from J, with 15 bases in between. The CDR3 contains 17 residues.

This clonotype occurred many times. The rearrangement joins TRBV30 to TRBJ2-2; possible D gene TRBD2, 5 bases. The CDR3 runs to 13 residues. CDR1 and CDR2 (germline): GTSNPN, SVGIG (reference sequence). Trimming cost V 3 bases and J 1 base, with 6 bases left between them. The CDR3 sequence: CAWSGVNTGELFF. The CDR3 bases are TGTGCCTGGAGCGGGGTGAACACCGGGGAGCTGTTTTTT.

This clonotype occurred many times. The chain is built from TRBV5-5 and TRBJ1-6, with TRBD1 matching 8 bases. This CDR3 is 18 amino acids long. Trimming at V came to 3 bases and at J to 0 bases, leaving 8 bases not matched to a gene. Per germline, CDR1 SGHKS and CDR2 YYEKEE (reference sequence). CDR3 in amino acids: CASSSTGQVSSYNSPLHF. The CDR3 bases are TGTGCCAGCAGCTCCACGGGACAGGTCAGCTCCTATAATTCACCCCTCCACTTT.

This rearrangement joins TRBV11-2 to TRBJ2-2, with TRBD1 as a possible D gene (5 bases). Germline V gene lookup returns CDR1 SGHAT and CDR2 FQNNGV. The length of the CDR3 is 15 residues. Deletions cut 0 bases from V and 2 bases from J, with 7 bases between. This chain's CDR3 is CASSLDRVNTGELFF. CDR3 bases: TGTGCCAGCAGCTTAGACAGGGTCAACACCGGGGAGCTGTTTTTT.

For this clonotype: A junction boundary mismatches the germline segment, possibly from a read error. The chain uses TRBV7-9 and TRBJ2-1; D remains unclear. Germline CDR1 and CDR2: SEHNR and FQNEAQ (reference sequence). The CDR3 totals 15 residues. The CDR3 reads CASSPRTEVGNERFF. DNA for the CDR3: TGTGCCAGCTCGCCCAGGACCGAGGTCGGCAATGAGCGGTTCTTC.

The rearrangement uses TRBV5-1 and TRBJ1-3, with TRBD1 as a possible D gene (6 bases). Germline CDR1 and CDR2: SGHRS and YFSETQ. Trimming took off 4 bases at V and 6 bases at J, with 23 bases between the two ends. This CDR3 has 17 amino acids. The CDR3 spells CASSNSLGAGSLNTIYF. DNA of the CDR3: TGCGCCAGCAGCAATTCCTTGGGGGCAGGATCGCTAAACACCATATATTTT.

This clonotype was seen at least ten times. The rearrangement joins TRBV4-3 to TRBJ2-7; D is possibly TRBD1 (5 bases). CDR1 and CDR2 (germline): LGHNA, YSLEER. There are 15 residues in the CDR3. The V and J ends lost 0 bases and 2 bases respectively, with 11 bases between them. CDR3: CASSQDRARAYEQYF. CDR3 bases: TGCGCCAGCAGCCAAGATAGGGCCAGGGCCTACGAGCAGTACTTC.

This clonotype was recorded many times. The CDR3 coding sequence is TGTGCCAGCAGTTCCAGACTAGCGGGAGCCTACGAGCAGTACTTC. Translation gives CASSSRLAGAYEQYF. The V gene is TRBV12-3 or TRBV12-4, the J gene TRBJ2-7; 12 positions match TRBD2. V was pared by 4 bases and J by 2 bases, with 3 bases of the junction left unmatched. The CDR3 is 15 residues long.

Notes on this clonotype: A much larger clonotype is one base distant, so this may be a read error. The chain employs TRBV7-2 and TRBJ1-5; possible D gene TRBD1, 6 bases. V was clipped by 4 bases and J by 5 bases, with 21 bases between them. CDR1 SGHTA and CDR2 FQGNSA come from the germline V gene. The CDR3 extends over 17 amino acids. DNA of the CDR3: TGTGCCAGCAGCTCCGACGAGGAGGCAGGGGATTATCAGCCCCAGCATTTT. This gives the protein CASSSDEEAGDYQPQHF.

This clonotype was seen ten or more times. This CDR3 is CASSQDPQIYGYTF. The CDR3 DNA reads as TGCGCCAGCAGCCAAGATCCACAGATCTATGGCTACACCTTC. This sequence joins TRBV4-1 and TRBJ1-2; no definite D call. Germline loops: CDR1 MGHRA, CDR2 YSYEKL. This CDR3 comprises 14 residues. V was clipped by 0 bases and J by 4 bases, with 9 bases between them.

This clonotype appeared many times. This rearrangement joins TRBV28 to TRBJ2-2, with a possible D match to TRBD2 (5 bases). The CDR3 totals 14 residues. The V gene's germline CDR1 is MDHEN and CDR2 SYDVKM. Trimming pared 5 bases from V and 6 bases from J, leaving 13 bases between. The CDR3 sequence is CASSPWSGAGELFF. The CDR3 DNA reads as TGTGCCAGCAGTCCATGGAGCGGCGCCGGGGAGCTGTTTTTT. The variable domain in full, with the rest retrieved from reference TRBV28 and TRBJ2-2, is DVKVTQSSRYLVKRTGEKVFLECVQDMDHENMFWYRQDPGLGLRLIYFSYDVKMKEKGDIPEGYSVSREKKERFSLILESASTNQTSMYLCASSPWSGAGELFFGEGSRLTVL.